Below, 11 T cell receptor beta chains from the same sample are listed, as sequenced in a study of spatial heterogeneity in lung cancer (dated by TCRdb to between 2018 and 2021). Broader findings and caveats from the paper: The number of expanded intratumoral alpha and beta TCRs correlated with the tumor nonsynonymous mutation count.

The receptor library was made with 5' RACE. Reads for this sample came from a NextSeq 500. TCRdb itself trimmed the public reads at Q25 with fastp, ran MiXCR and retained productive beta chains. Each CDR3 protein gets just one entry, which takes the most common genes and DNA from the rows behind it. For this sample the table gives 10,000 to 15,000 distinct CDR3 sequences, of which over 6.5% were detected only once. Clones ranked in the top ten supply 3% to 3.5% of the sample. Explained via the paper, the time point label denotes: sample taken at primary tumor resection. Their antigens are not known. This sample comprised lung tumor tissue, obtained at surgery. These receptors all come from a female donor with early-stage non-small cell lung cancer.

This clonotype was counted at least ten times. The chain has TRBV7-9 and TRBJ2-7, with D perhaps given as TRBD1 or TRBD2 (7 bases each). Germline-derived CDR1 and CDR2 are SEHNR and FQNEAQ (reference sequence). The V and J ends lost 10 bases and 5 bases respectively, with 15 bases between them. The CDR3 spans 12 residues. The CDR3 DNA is TGTGCCACAGCAGGGGGGGAAAACGAGCAGTACTTC. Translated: CATAGGENEQYF.

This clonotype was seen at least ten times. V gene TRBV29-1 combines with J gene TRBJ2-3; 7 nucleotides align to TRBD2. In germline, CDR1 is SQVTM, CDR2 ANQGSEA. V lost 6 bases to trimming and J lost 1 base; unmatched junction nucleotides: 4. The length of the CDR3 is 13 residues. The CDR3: CSVAGRGTDTQYF. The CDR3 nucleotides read TGCAGCGTGGCGGGGAGGGGCACAGATACGCAGTATTTT.

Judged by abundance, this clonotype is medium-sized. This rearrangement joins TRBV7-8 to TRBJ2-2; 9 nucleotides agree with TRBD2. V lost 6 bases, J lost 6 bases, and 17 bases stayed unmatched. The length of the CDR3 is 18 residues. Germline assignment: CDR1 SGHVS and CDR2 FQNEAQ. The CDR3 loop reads CASRFPRRLAGLSGELFF. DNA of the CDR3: TGTGCCAGCAGGTTCCCGAGGCGGCTAGCGGGATTGTCCGGGGAGCTGTTTTTT.

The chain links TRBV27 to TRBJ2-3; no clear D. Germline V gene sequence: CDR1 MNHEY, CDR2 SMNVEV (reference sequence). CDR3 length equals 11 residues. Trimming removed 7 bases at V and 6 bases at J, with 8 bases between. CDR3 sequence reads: CASTLGDTQYF. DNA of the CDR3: TGTGCCAGCACTCTGGGGGATACGCAGTATTTT.

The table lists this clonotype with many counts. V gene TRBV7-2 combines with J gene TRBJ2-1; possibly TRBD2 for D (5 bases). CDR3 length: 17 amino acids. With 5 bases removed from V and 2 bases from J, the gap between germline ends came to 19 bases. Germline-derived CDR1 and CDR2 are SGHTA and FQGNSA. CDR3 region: CASSVRWSGTTYNEQFF. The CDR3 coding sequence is TGTGCCAGCAGCGTTAGGTGGTCGGGAACCACCTACAATGAGCAGTTCTTC.

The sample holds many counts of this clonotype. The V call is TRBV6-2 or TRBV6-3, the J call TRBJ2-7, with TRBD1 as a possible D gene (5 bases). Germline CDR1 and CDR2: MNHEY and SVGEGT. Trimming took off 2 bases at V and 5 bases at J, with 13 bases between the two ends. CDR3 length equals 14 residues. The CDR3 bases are TGTGCCAGCAGTTACGCCCAGGGTGGCGACGAGCAGTACTTC. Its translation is CASSYAQGGDEQYF.

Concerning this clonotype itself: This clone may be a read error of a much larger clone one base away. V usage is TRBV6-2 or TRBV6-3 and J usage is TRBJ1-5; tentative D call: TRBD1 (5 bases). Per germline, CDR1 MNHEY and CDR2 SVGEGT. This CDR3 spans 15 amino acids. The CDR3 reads CTSSYSQVPNQPQHF. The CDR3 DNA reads TGTACCAGCAGTTACTCACAGGTTCCCAATCAGCCCCAGCATTTT.

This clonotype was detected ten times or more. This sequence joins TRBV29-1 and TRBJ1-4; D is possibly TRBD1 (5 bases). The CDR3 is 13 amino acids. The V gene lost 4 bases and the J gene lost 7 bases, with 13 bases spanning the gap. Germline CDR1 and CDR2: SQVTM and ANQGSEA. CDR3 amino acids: CSVVPGEGEKLFF. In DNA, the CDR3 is TGCAGCGTTGTGCCGGGGGAAGGTGAAAAACTGTTTTTT. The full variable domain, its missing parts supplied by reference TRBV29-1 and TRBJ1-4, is SAVISQKPSRDICQRGTSLTIQCQVDSQVTMMFWYRQQPGQSLTLIATANQGSEATYESGFVIDKFPISRPNLTFSTLTVSNMSPEDSSIYLCSVVPGEGEKLFFGSGTQLSVL.

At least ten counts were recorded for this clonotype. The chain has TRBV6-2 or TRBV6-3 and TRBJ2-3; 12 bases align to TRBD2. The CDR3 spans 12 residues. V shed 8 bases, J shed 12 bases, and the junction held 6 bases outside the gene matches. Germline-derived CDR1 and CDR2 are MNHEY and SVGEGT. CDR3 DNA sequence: TGTGCCAGCGGTAACGGACTAGCGGGACAGTATTTT. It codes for CASGNGLAGQYF.

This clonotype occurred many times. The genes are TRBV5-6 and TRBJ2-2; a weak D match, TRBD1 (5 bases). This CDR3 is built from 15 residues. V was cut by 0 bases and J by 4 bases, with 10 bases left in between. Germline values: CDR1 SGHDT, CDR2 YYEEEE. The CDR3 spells CASSLAGRVTGELFF. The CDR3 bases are TGTGCCAGCAGCTTGGCCGGCAGGGTCACCGGGGAGCTGTTTTTT. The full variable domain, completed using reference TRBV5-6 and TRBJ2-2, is DAGVTQSPTHLIKTRGQQVTLRCSPKSGHDTVSWYQQALGQGPQFIFQYYEEEERQRGNFPDRFSGHQFPNYSSELNVNALLLGDSALYLCASSLAGRVTGELFFGEGSRLTVL.

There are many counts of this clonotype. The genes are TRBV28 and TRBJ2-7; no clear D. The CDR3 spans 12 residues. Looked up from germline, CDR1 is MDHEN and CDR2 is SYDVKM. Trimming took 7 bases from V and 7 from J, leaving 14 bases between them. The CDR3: CASTWGRGEQYF. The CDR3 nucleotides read TGTGCCAGCACTTGGGGTCGAGGTGAGCAGTACTTC.